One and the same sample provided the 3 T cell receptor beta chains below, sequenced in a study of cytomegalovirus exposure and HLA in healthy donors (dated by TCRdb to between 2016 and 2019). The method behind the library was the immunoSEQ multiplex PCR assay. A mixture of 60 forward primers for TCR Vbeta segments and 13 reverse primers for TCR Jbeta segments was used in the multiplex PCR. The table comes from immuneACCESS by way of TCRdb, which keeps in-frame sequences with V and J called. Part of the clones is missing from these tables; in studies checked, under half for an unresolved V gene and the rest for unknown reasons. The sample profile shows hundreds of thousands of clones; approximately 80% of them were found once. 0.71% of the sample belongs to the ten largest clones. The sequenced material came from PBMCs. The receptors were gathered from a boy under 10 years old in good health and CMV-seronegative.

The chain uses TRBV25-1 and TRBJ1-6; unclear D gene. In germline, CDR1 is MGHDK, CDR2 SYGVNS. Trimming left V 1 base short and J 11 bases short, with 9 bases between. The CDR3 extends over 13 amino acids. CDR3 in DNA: TGTGCCAGCAGTGAATTTGGCAGAACACCCCTCCACTTT. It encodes CASSEFGRTPLHF.

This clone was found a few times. The CDR3 loop is CASGFWPSDTEAFF. The CDR3 DNA reads TGTGCTAGTGGTTTTTGGCCGAGCGACACTGAAGCTTTCTTT. The chain links TRBV12-5 to TRBJ1-1; no reliable D call. Germline V gives CDR1 LGHNT, CDR2 FRNRAP. V was pared by 3 bases and J by 3 bases, with 11 bases between. This CDR3 spans 14 amino acids.

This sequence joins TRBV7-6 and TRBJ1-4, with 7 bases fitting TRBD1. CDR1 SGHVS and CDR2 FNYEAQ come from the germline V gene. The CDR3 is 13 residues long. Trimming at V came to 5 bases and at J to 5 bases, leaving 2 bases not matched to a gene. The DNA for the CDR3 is TGTGCCAGCAGCAGGGGACAGAATGAAAAACTGTTTTTT. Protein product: CASSRGQNEKLFF.